This T cell receptor (beta chain) was sequenced in a study of T-cell memory formation after mild COVID-19. Study-wide results and caveats: Clones that contracted from day 15 to 85 had balanced CD4/CD8; later expanders were CD4+ biased. Clones which contracted sat mainly in CM and EM if CD4+, and in EMRA if CD8+. The finding that pre-infection memory included some responding clones suggested that cross-reactive memory joined.

UMIs and sample barcodes were carried by the TCR alpha and TCR beta cDNA libraries that 5'RACE produced using constant-segment primers. One entry per CDR3 protein results from TCRdb running MiXCR on the 5' RACE reads. The sample includes hundreds of thousands of distinct CDR3 sequences, roughly 22% of them seen just once. Germline V gene sequence: CDR1 LGHNA, CDR2 YNFKEQ. Trimming shortened V by 3 bases and J by 10 bases, and 10 bases separated the two germline ends. CDR3 length equals 12 residues. Details on this clonotype: Its specificity is not known.

The receptor's source is an adult woman who had mild COVID-19 (a few samples of this study predate the infection). Cell type and time point are not known. Sequencing used PBMCs or a T cell subset sorted from them (not recorded which). The chain combines TRBV4-2 with TRBJ2-1; D is unresolved. The CDR3 loop is CASSHLEREQFF. The DNA of the CDR3 is TGTGCCAGCAGCCACCTGGAGAGGGAGCAGTTCTTC.